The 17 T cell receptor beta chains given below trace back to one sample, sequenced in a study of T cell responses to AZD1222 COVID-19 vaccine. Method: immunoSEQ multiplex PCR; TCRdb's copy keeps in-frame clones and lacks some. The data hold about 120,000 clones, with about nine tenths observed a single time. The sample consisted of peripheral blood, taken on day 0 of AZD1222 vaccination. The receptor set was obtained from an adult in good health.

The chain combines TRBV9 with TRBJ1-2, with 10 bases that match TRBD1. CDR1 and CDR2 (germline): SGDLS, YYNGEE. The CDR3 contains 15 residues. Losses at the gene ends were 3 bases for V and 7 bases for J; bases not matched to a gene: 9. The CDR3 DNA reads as TGTGCCAGCAGCGGGCGACAGGGGGCGTGGTCTGGCTACACCTTC. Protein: CASSGRQGAWSGYTF.

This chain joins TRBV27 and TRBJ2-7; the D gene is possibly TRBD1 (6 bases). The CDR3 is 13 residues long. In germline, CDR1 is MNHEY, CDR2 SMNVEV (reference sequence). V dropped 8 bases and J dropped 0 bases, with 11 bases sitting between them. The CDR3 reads CASSGQFSYEQYF. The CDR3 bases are TGTGCCAGCTCCGGACAGTTCTCCTACGAGCAGTACTTC.

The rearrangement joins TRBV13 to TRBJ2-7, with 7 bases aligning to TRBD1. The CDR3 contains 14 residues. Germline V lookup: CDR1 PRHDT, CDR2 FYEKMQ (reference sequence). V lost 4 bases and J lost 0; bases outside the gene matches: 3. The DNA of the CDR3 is TGTGCCAGCAGCTCAGGGGGTTTCTCCTACGAGCAGTACTTC. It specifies CASSSGGFSYEQYF.

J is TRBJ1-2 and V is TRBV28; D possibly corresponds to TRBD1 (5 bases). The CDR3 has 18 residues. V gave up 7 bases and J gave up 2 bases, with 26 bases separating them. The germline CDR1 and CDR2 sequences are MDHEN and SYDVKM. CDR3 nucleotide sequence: TGTGCCAGCACCGGTTCGGGGCGATACAACCCGCTAAACTATGGCTACACCTTC. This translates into CASTGSGRYNPLNYGYTF.

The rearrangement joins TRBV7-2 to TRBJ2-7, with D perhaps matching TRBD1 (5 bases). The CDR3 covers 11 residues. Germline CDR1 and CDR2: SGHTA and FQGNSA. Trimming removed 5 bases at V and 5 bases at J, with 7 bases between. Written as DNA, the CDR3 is TGTGCCAGCAGCCAACAGGACGAGCAGTACTTC. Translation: CASSQQDEQYF.

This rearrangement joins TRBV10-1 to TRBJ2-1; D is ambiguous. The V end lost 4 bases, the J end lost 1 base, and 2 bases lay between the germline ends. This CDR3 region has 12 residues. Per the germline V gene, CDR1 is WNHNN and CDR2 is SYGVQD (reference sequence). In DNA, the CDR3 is TGCGCCAGCAGTGGTTCCTACAATGAGCAGTTCTTC. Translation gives CASSGSYNEQFF.

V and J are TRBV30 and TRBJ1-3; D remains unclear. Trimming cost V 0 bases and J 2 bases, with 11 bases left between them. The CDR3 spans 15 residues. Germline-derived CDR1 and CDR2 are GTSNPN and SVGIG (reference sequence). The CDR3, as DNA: TGTGCCTGGAGTGTACTTCGGGGTGCTGGAAACACCATATATTTT. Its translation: CAWSVLRGAGNTIYF.

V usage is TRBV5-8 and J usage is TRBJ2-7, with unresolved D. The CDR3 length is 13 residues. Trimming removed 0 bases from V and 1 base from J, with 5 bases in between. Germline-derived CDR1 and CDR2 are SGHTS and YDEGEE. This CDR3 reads CASSLGNSYEQYF. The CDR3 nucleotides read TGTGCCAGCAGCTTGGGTAATTCCTACGAGCAGTACTTC. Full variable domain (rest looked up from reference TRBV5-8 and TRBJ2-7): EAGVTQSPTHLIKTRGQQATLRCSPISGHTSVYWYQQALGLGLQFLLWYDEGEERNRGNFPPRFSGRQFPNYSSELNVNALELEDSALYLCASSLGNSYEQYFGPGTRLTVT.

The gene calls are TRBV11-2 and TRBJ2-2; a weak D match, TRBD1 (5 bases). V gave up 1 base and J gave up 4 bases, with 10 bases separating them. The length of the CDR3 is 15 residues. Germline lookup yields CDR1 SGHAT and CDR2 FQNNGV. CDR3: CASSLAFRGTGELFF. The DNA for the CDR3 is TGTGCCAGCAGCTTAGCATTTAGGGGCACCGGGGAGCTGTTTTTT.

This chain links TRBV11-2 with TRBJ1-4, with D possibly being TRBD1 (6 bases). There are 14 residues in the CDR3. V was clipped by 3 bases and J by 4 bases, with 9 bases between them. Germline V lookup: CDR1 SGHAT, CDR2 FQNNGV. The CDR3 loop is CASSLNRVNEKLFF. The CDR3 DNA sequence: TGTGCCAGCAGCTTGAACAGGGTTAATGAAAAACTGTTTTTT.

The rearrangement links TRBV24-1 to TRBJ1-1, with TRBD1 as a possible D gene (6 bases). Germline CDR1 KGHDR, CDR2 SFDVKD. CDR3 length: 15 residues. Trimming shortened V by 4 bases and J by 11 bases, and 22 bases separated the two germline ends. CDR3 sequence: CATSDGGVNQGYAFF. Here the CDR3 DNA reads TGTGCCACCAGTGACGGGGGGGTCAACCAGGGGTATGCTTTCTTT.

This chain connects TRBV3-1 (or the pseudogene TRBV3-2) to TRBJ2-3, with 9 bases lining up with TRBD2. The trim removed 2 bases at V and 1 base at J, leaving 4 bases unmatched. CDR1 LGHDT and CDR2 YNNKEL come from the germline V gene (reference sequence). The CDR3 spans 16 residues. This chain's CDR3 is CASSQRPSGGTDTQYF. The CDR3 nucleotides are TGTGCCAGCAGCCAACGGCCTAGCGGGGGCACAGATACGCAGTATTTT.

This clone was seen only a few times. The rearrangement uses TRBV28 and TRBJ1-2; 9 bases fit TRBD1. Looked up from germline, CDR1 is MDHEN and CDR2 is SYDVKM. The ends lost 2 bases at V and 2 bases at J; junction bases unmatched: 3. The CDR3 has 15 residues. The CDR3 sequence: CASSLPGTGNYGYTF. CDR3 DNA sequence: TGTGCCAGCAGTTTACCCGGGACAGGGAACTATGGCTACACCTTC.

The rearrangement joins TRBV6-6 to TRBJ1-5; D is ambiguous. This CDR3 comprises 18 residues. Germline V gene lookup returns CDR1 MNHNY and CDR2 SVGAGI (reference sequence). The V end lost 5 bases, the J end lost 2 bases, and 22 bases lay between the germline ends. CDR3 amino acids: CASSQSRVGWMGNQPQHF. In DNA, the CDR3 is TGTGCCAGCAGTCAATCACGGGTGGGATGGATGGGCAATCAGCCCCAGCATTTT.

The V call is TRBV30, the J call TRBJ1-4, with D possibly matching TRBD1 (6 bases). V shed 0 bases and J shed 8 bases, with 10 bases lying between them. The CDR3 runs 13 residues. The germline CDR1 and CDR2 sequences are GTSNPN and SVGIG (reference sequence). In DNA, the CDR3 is TGTGCCTGGAGTGTACTTGGGGGCGAAAAACTGTTTTTT. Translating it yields CAWSVLGGEKLFF.

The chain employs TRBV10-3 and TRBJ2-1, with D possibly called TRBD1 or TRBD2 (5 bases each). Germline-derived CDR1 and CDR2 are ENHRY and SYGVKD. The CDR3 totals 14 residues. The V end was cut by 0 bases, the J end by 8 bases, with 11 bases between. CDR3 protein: CAISESERGYEQFF. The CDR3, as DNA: TGTGCCATCAGTGAGTCCGAGAGGGGATATGAGCAGTTCTTC.

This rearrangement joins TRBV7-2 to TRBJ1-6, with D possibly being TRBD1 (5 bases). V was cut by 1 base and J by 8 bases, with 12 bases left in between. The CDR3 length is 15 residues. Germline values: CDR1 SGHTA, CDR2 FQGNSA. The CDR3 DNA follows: TGTGCCAGCAGCTTAGTTGCGACAGAAGATTCACCCCTCCACTTT. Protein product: CASSLVATEDSPLHF.